Here is one T cell receptor (beta chain) with its context. Its antigen is currently unknown. Generated by immunoSEQ multiplex PCR, the TCRdb table keeps only in-frame clones and is missing some. The top ten clones hold 3% to 3.5% of a sample with approximately 41,000 clones, about 93% of them seen once. The data were obtained in a study of cytomegalovirus exposure and HLA in healthy donors. V was cut by 0 bases and J by 5 bases, with 11 bases left in between. The CDR3 length is 15 residues. The germline V gene has CDR1 LGHNA and CDR2 YNFKEQ. Study results and caveats: According to a later analysis, TCR clusters from the first cohort tended to co-occur in the 110 or so validation repertoires.

Source material: PBMCs. The rearrangement uses TRBV4-2 and TRBJ1-5, with a tentative D call TRBD1 (6 bases). This TCR came from a man younger than 35 in good health and CMV-seronegative. CDR3 region: CASSQEQGRDQPQHF. In nucleotides, the CDR3 is TGTGCCAGCAGCCAAGAACAGGGAAGGGATCAGCCCCAGCATTTT.